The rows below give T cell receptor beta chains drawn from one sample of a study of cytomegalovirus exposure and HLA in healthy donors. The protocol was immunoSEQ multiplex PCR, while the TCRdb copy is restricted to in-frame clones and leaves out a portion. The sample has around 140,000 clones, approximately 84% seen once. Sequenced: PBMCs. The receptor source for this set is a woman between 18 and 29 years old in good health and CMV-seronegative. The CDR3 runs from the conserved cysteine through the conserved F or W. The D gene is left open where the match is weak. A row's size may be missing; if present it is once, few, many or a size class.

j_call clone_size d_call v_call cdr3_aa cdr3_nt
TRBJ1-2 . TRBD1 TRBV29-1 CSVDNRDRGGYGYTF TGCAGCGTTGATAACCGGGACAGGGGCGGCTATGGCTACACCTTC
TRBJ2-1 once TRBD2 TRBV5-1 CASSLSVAGGEQFF TGCGCCAGCAGCTTAAGCGTCGCGGGGGGGGAGCAGTTCTTC
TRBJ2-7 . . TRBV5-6 CASSLGLDYEQYF TGTGCCAGCAGCTTGGGACTAGACTACGAGCAGTACTTC
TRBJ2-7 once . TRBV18 CASSVREYEQYF TGTGCCAGCTCCGTGAGGGAGTACGAGCAGTACTTC
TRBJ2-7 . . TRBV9 CASSVAGPSYEQYF TGTGCCAGCAGCGTAGCGGGTCCATCCTACGAGCAGTACTTC
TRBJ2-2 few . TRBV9 CASSVDHRVNTGELFF TGTGCCAGCAGCGTAGACCACAGGGTGAACACCGGGGAGCTGTTTTTT
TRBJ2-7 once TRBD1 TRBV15 CATSSVSRDRVHEQYF TGTGCCACCAGCAGTGTTTCCCGGGACAGGGTCCACGAGCAGTACTTC
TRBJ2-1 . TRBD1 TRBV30 CAWTKGGSEQFF TGTGCCTGGACTAAAGGGGGCAGTGAGCAGTTCTTC
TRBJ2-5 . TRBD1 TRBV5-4 CASSADRGRETQYF TGTGCCAGCAGCGCGGACAGGGGACGAGAGACCCAATACTTC
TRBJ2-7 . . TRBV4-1 CASSPLARSSYEQYF TGCGCCAGCAGCCCCCTAGCTAGGAGCTCCTACGAGCAGTACTTC
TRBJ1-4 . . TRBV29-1 CFVEAGGKLFF TGCTTCGTGGAAGCGGGAGGAAAACTGTTTTTT
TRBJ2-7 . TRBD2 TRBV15 CATSRGGTRLYEQYF TGTGCCACCAGCAGAGGGGGGACTAGGCTATACGAGCAGTACTTC
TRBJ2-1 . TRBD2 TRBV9 CASSPLAAAAHNEQFF TGTGCCAGCAGCCCACTAGCGGCAGCCGCTCACAATGAGCAGTTCTTC
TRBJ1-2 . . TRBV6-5 CASSYAANYGYTF TGTGCCAGCAGTTACGCGGCTAACTATGGCTACACCTTC
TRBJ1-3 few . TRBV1 CTSSQATPAGNTIYF TGCACCAGCAGCCAAGCGACCCCCGCCGGGAACACCATATATTTT
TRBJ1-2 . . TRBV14 CASSQDSYGYTF TGTGCCAGCAGCCAAGACAGCTATGGCTACACCTTC
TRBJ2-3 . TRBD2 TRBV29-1 CSVAWTSGTDTQYF TGCAGCGTTGCTTGGACTAGCGGAACAGATACGCAGTATTTT